The clone carrying this TCR beta chain is large. Patients with a history of autoimmune disease or on systemic immunosuppression were excluded. This record belongs to a study of OX40 agonist ivuxolimab in advanced cancers. The germline CDR1 and CDR2 sequences are MNHEY and SMNVEV (reference sequence). Trimming stripped 3 bases from V and 4 bases from J, with 7 bases between. The CDR3 has 13 amino acids. This table comes from immunoSEQ multiplex PCR, and its TCRdb copy is limited to in-frame clones, with some not included. The table records roughly 89,000 clones, around 90% of them present only once. The source is an adult with an advanced solid tumor such as melanoma, head and neck, liver or kidney cancer. This sample comprised CD4+ or CD8+ T cells sorted from blood, obtained in a trial of the OX40 agonist ivuxolimab. The chain joins TRBV27 to TRBJ1-5; D is uncertain. CDR3 protein: CASSFRRNQPQHF. CDR3 bases: TGTGCCAGCAGTTTCCGGAGGAATCAGCCCCAGCATTTT.